This TCR beta chain was recovered during a study of blood T cell repertoires in COVID-19. With 4 bases clipped from V and 0 bases from J, the junction kept 8 bases outside the gene matches. The CDR3 covers 16 residues. Germline CDR1 is KGHSY and CDR2 is FQNENV. Original handling: Estimation of nucleated cell counts relied on the amplification of reference gene primers. The protocol was immunoSEQ multiplex PCR, while the TCRdb copy is restricted to in-frame clones and leaves out a portion. The V and J calls and the clone size are those of that table, but D and trimming were determined from the DNA. The sample carries about 100,000 clones, 88% recorded once.

V gene TRBV16 combines with J gene TRBJ1-2, with 7 bases fitting TRBD1. This receptor was taken from a human donor in a cohort sampled during active COVID-19. Material for sequencing was peripheral blood. In nucleotides, the CDR3 is TGTGCCAGCAGCCCTAGACAGGGATCATCTAACTATGGCTACACCTTC. Translated: CASSPRQGSSNYGYTF.